This T cell receptor beta chain was recorded in a study of T cell responses to AZD1222 COVID-19 vaccine. The CDR3 contains 18 residues. The germline CDR1 and CDR2 sequences are SEHNR and FQNEAQ (reference sequence). J was trimmed by 0 bases and V by 0 bases; bases with no gene match: 3. General study results and limits: Across spike, vaccine-associated CD4 TCRs were found, dominant at 160-218 and 743-854.

Profiled with immunoSEQ multiplex PCR; TCRdb holds only in-frame clones, not every one. The table records approximately 43,000 clones, roughly 88% of them present only once. About this clone itself: Antigen unknown.

The sample consisted of peripheral blood, taken 28 days after the second AZD1222 dose. This TCR was recovered from an adult who received the AZD1222 COVID-19 vaccine. This chain joins TRBV7-9 and TRBJ2-1; 12 bases align to TRBD2. DNA of the CDR3: TGTGCCAGCAGCTTAGCCTTACTAGCGGGAGGCTCCTACAATGAGCAGTTCTTC. Translation: CASSLALLAGGSYNEQFF.